These 16 T cell receptor beta chains were all obtained from the same sample, sequenced in a study of T cell changes during pregnancy in multiple sclerosis. Profiled with immunoSEQ multiplex PCR; TCRdb holds only in-frame clones, not every one. The sample yields approximately 20,000 clones, about 90% seen once. This material consisted of CD8+ T cells from peripheral blood mononuclear cells, taken in the second trimester of pregnancy. Source of these receptors: a female donor in good health, enrolled as a control in a pregnancy study.

The rearrangement links TRBV28 to TRBJ2-5, with no clear D. Trimming took off 5 bases at V and 0 bases at J, with 10 bases between the two ends. Germline loops: CDR1 MDHEN, CDR2 SYDVKM. This CDR3 has 14 amino acids. CDR3 in amino acids: CASSKHLYQETQYF. CDR3 sequence (DNA): TGTGCCAGCAGTAAGCATTTGTACCAAGAGACCCAGTACTTC.

The sample holds one count of this clone. This chain joins TRBV7-9 and TRBJ2-7; D is undetermined. The CDR3 spans 14 residues. Trimming took 5 bases from V and 0 from J, leaving 11 bases between them. Germline loops: CDR1 SEHNR, CDR2 FQNEAQ (reference sequence). CDR3 protein: CASSPRVTSYEQYF. The DNA of the CDR3 is TGTGCCAGCAGCCCTAGAGTCACCTCCTACGAGCAGTACTTC.

V usage is TRBV7-6 and J usage is TRBJ2-7; 12 bases agree with TRBD1. Per germline, CDR1 SGHVS and CDR2 FNYEAQ. V gave up 6 bases and J gave up 3 bases; unmatched junction bases: 6. The CDR3 has 15 residues. The CDR3 spells CASSPGTGGLYEQYF. In nucleotides, the CDR3 is TGTGCCAGCAGTCCCGGGACAGGGGGCCTCTACGAGCAGTACTTC. Supplemented by reference TRBV7-6 and TRBJ2-7, the full variable domain reads GAGVSQSPRYKVTKRGQDVALRCDPISGHVSLYWYRQALGQGPEFLTYFNYEAQQDKSGLPNDRFSAERPEGSISTLTIQRTEQRDSAMYRCASSPGTGGLYEQYFGPGTRLTVT.

The genes are TRBV19 and TRBJ1-1; 12 nucleotides line up with TRBD1. Germline CDR1 reads LNHDA; CDR2 reads SQIVND (reference sequence). This CDR3 is 17 amino acids long. Trimming at V came to 7 bases and at J to 5 bases, leaving 14 bases not matched to a gene. The DNA of the CDR3 is TGTGCCAGTATCCCAGGAGGGACAGGGGGCGCAAGGACTGAAGCTTTCTTT. It codes for CASIPGGTGGARTEAFF.

This clone was seen only once. The chain employs TRBV19 and TRBJ1-4; tentative D call: TRBD1 (6 bases). The CDR3 is 15 amino acids. In germline, CDR1 is LNHDA, CDR2 SQIVND (reference sequence). Trimming took 3 bases from V and 11 from J, leaving 19 bases between them. Here the CDR3 DNA reads TGTGCCAGTAGTATCGTATACAGGGACGACGGCAAACTGTTTTTT. It codes for CASSIVYRDDGKLFF.

The genes are TRBV19 and TRBJ1-4; a weak D match, TRBD1 (5 bases). Germline CDR1 and CDR2: LNHDA and SQIVND (reference sequence). This CDR3 comprises 16 residues. Trimming removed 4 bases at V and 8 bases at J, with 20 bases between. The CDR3 loop reads CASSKRPSGALEKLFF. The CDR3 DNA reads TGTGCCAGTAGTAAACGTCCGTCTGGGGCTCTCGAAAAACTGTTTTTT.

CDR3 sequence reads: CASSEARALLTDTQYF. CDR3 in DNA: TGTGCCAGCAGTGAAGCGAGGGCCTTACTTACAGATACGCAGTATTTT. The chain has TRBV6-1 and TRBJ2-3; D might be TRBD2 (5 bases). Trimming took 0 bases from V and 3 from J, leaving 13 bases between them. Germline loops: CDR1 MNHNS, CDR2 SASEGT. The CDR3 is 16 amino acids.

The genes are TRBV30 and TRBJ1-1, with a tentative D call TRBD1 (6 bases). This CDR3 has 14 amino acids. Germline values: CDR1 GTSNPN, CDR2 SVGIG (reference sequence). The V gene lost 0 bases and the J gene lost 9 bases, with 17 bases spanning the gap. CDR3 nucleotide sequence: TGTGCCTGGAGTGTAGCAGGGGCTAGAACTAAAGCTTTCTTT. It encodes CAWSVAGARTKAFF.

The J gene is TRBJ2-2, the V gene TRBV2; D unclear. Trimming left V 8 bases short and J 0 bases short, with 10 bases between. This CDR3 comprises 14 residues. Germline assignment: CDR1 SNHLY and CDR2 FYNNEI. The CDR3 DNA follows: TGTGCCAGCGAAGCCGATCCGAACACCGGGGAGCTGTTTTTT. Translating gives CASEADPNTGELFF.

The chain uses TRBV9 and TRBJ2-2; 8 nucleotides align to TRBD2. Trimming removed 0 bases from V and 5 bases from J; junction bases left unmatched: 9. The CDR3 is 17 amino acids. Germline lookup yields CDR1 SGDLS and CDR2 YYNGEE. The CDR3 sequence: CASSVVPGGMGTGELFF. CDR3 DNA sequence: TGTGCCAGCAGCGTAGTTCCGGGGGGGATGGGGACCGGGGAGCTGTTTTTT.

The V and J genes are TRBV6-5 and TRBJ2-3; perhaps TRBD1 as D (6 bases). This CDR3 has 14 residues. Trimming removed 2 bases at V and 6 bases at J, with 12 bases between. Germline assignment: CDR1 MNHEY and CDR2 SVGAGI. CDR3 sequence reads: CASSYGPRGDTQYF. The CDR3 coding sequence is TGTGCCAGCAGTTACGGTCCCAGGGGTGATACGCAGTATTTT.

The V call is TRBV5-1, the J call TRBJ2-1; D perhaps matches TRBD1 (6 bases). V shed 4 bases and J shed 0 bases, with 11 bases lying between them. Germline assignment: CDR1 SGHRS and CDR2 YFSETQ. This CDR3 is 15 amino acids long. CDR3 DNA: TGCGCCAGCAGCCAAGGGGACATCTCCTACAATGAGCAGTTCTTC. This encodes CASSQGDISYNEQFF.

The rearrangement uses TRBV10-2 and TRBJ2-7; 12 bases align to TRBD2. Trimming removed 9 bases from V and 3 bases from J; junction bases left unmatched: 9. CDR3 length equals 15 residues. Germline V CDR1 and CDR2: WSHSY, SAAADI. CDR3 loop: CASAPTSGGDYEQYF. The CDR3 DNA reads TGCGCCAGTGCCCCGACTAGCGGGGGAGACTACGAGCAGTACTTC.

The chain joins TRBV27 to TRBJ2-5; TRBD2 agrees at 11 bases. J was trimmed by 1 base and V by 1 base; bases with no gene match: 2. The CDR3 runs 16 residues. Germline-derived CDR1 and CDR2 are MNHEY and SMNVEV (reference sequence). The CDR3 bases are TGTGCCAGCAGTTTATTTAGCGGGGGGGTCCAAGAGACCCAGTACTTC. Amino acids: CASSLFSGGVQETQYF.

This clone has a handful of counts. This chain uses TRBV19 with TRBJ1-1; no definite D call. The V end lost 11 bases, the J end lost 5 bases, and 15 bases lay between the germline ends. CDR1 and CDR2 (germline): LNHDA, SQIVND (reference sequence). The length of the CDR3 is 12 residues. The CDR3, as DNA: TGTGCCTCCGGGGAATGGGAAACTGAAGCTTTCTTT. The encoded protein is CASGEWETEAFF.

The rearrangement links TRBV4-3 to TRBJ1-2; 9 positions agree with TRBD1. Germline V CDR1 and CDR2: LGHNA, YSLEER. The CDR3 is made up of 15 amino acids. V lost 0 bases to trimming and J lost 4 bases; unmatched junction nucleotides: 3. CDR3 bases: TGCGCCAGCAGCCAAGAGCTACAGGGGGCCTATGGCTACACCTTC. Its protein product is CASSQELQGAYGYTF.